There are many counts of the clone carrying this T cell receptor (beta chain). The CDR3 extends over 14 amino acids. CDR1 SGHNT and CDR2 YYREEE come from the germline V gene (reference sequence). V lost 0 bases, J lost 5 bases, and 9 bases lay in between. This sample is part of a study of T-cell memory formation after mild COVID-19. TCRdb called the 5' RACE reads again in MiXCR, with one record for every CDR3 protein. The top ten hold roughly 40% of the sample, which has some 97,000 distinct CDR3 sequences, 11% seen once. The sequencing input was PBMCs or a T cell subset sorted from them (not recorded which). This chain connects TRBV5-4 to TRBJ2-1, with D hard to call. This sequence originates from a man between 18 and 35 years old who had mild COVID-19 (a few samples of this study predate the infection). Cell type and time point are not known. This CDR3 is CASSLEPVNNEQFF. As DNA, the CDR3 is TGTGCCAGCAGCTTGGAGCCAGTCAACAATGAGCAGTTCTTC. Together with reference TRBV5-4 and TRBJ2-1, the CDR3 gives the full variable domain: ETGVTQSPTHLIKTRGQQVTLRCSSQSGHNTVSWYQQALGQGPQFIFQYYREEENGRGNFPPRFSGLQFPNYSSELNVNALELDDSALYLCASSLEPVNNEQFFGPGTRLTVL.